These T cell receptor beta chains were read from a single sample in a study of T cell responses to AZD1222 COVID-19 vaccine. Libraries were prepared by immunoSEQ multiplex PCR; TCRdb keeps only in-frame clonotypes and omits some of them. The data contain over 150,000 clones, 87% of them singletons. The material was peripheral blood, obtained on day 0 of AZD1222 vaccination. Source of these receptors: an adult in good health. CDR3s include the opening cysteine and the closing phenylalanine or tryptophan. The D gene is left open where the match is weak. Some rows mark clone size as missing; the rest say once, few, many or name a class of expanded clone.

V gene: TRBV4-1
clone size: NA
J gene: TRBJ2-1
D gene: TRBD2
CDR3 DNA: TGCGCCAGCAGCCTTACTAGCGGGAGCTACAATGAGCAGTTCTTC
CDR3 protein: CASSLTSGSYNEQFF

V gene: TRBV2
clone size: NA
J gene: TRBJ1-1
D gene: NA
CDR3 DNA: TGTGCCAGCAGTGAAGGAGGGGCTGAAGCTTTCTTT
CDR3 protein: CASSEGGAEAFF

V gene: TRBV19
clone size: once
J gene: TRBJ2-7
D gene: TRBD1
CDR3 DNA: TGTGCCAGTAGTCGACAGGGAAGGGGATACGAGCAGTACTTC
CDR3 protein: CASSRQGRGYEQYF

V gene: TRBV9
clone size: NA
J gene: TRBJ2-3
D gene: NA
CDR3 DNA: TGTGCCAGCAGCCTCGATTTCACAGATACGCAGTATTTT
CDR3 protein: CASSLDFTDTQYF

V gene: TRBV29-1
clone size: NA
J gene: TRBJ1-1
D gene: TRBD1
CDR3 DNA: TGCAGCGTTTCGTACAGGGGATCAACTGAAGCTTTCTTT
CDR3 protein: CSVSYRGSTEAFF

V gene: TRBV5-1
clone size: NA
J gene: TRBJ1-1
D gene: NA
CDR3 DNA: TGCGCCAGCATGGGTAGGTGGAACGGAAACACTGAAGCTTTCTTT
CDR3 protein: CASMGRWNGNTEAFF

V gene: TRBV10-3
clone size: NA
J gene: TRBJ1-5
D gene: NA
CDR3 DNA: TGTGCCATCAGTGAGTCAGGACAATTAGGGGTTTTGCCCCAGCATTTT
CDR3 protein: CAISESGQLGVLPQHF

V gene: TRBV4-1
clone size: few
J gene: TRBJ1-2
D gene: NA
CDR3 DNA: TGCGCCAGCAGCCAAGAATCTCGGACGGATAACTATGGCTACACCTTC
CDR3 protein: CASSQESRTDNYGYTF

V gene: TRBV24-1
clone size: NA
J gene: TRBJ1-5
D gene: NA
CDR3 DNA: TGTGCCACCAGTGACCCTAGAGGGGGGAATCAGCCCCAGCATTTT
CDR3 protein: CATSDPRGGNQPQHF

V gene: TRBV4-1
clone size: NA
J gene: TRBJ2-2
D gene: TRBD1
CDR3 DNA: TGCGCCAGCAGCCAAGCGGGGACAGGGGTTCGTGGCGCCGGGGAGCTGTTTTTT
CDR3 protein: CASSQAGTGVRGAGELFF

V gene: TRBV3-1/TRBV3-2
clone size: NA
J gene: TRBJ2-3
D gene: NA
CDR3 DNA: TGTGCCAGCAGCCACTTAAGCACAGATACGCAGTATTTT
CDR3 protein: CASSHLSTDTQYF

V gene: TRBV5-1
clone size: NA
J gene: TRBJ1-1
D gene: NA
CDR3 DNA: TGCGCCAGCAGCTTGGTTACAGCAGACTTGAACACTGAAGCTTTCTTT
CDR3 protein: CASSLVTADLNTEAFF

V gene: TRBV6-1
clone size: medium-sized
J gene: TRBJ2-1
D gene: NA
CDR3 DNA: TGTGCCAGCAGTGCCGTAGCGGAGAGCTCCTACAATGAGCAGTTCTTC
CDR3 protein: CASSAVAESSYNEQFF

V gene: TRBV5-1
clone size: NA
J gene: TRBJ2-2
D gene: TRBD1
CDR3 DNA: TGCGCCAGCAGCGGGCGCCAGGGGGCGTTTATGCCCGGGGAGCTGTTTTTT
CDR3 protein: CASSGRQGAFMPGELFF

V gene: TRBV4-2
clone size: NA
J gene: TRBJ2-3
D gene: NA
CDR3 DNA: TGTGCCAGCAGCCAACTTTCAGGGCTCAGCACAGATACGCAGTATTTT
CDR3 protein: CASSQLSGLSTDTQYF

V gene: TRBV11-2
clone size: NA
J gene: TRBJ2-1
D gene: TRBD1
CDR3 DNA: TGTGCCAGCAGCGCCCGGGACAGGGAGCAGTTCTTC
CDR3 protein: CASSARDREQFF

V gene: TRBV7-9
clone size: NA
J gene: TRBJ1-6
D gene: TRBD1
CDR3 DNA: TGTGCCAGCAGCCGGACAGGGGGCGCATTCATGGGTAGTTCACCCCTCCACTTT
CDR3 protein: CASSRTGGAFMGSSPLHF

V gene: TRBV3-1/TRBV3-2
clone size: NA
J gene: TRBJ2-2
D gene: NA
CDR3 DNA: TGTGCCAGCAGCCAAGACCCAGGACGCGGTACCGGGGAGCTGTTTTTT
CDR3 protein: CASSQDPGRGTGELFF

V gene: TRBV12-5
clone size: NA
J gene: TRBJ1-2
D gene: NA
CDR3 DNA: TGTGCTAGTGCCGTTGCAGGTAACATGGGTGGCTACACCTTC
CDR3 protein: CASAVAGNMGGYTF

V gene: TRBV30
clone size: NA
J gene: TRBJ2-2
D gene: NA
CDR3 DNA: TGTGCCTGGAGTGTACTGGGGACCGGGGAGCTGTTTTTT
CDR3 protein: CAWSVLGTGELFF

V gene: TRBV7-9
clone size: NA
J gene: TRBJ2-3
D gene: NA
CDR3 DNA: TGTGCCAGCAGACGGGACTTCAGCACAGATACGCAGTATTTT
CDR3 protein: CASRRDFSTDTQYF

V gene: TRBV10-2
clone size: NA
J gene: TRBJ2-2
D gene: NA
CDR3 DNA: TGCGCCAGCAGCCACACCGGGGAGCTGTTTTTT
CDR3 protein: CASSHTGELFF

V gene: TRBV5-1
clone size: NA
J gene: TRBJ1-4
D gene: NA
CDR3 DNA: TGCGCCAGCAGCTTGGTTGCCAGATCTAATGAAAAACTGTTTTTT
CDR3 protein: CASSLVARSNEKLFF

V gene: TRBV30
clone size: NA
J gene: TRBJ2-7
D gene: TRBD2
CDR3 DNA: TGTGCCTGGAGCGGGGGACTAGCGGGAGGAGGTTACGAGCAGTACTTC
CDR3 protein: CAWSGGLAGGGYEQYF

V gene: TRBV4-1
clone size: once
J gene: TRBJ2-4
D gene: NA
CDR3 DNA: TGCGCCAGCAGCCAGCGAGAACTAGCCAAAAACATTCAGTACTTC
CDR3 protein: CASSQRELAKNIQYF

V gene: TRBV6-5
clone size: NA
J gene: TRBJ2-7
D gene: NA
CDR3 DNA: TGTGCCAGCAGTACCCGGAGCTCCTACGAGCAGTACTTC
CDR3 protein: CASSTRSSYEQYF

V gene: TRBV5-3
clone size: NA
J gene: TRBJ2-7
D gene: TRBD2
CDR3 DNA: TGTGCCAGAAGCTTGGGTCGGGCTCGCGGGAGTCTCGAGCAGTACTTC
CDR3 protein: CARSLGRARGSLEQYF

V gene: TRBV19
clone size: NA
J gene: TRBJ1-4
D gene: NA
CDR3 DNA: TGTGCCAGTAAGAGGGGGGGCGTTAATAGTGAAAAACTGTTTTTT
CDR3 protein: CASKRGGVNSEKLFF

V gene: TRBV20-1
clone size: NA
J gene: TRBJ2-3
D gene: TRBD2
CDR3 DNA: TGCAGTGCTAGTCTTAGCGGGTACACAGATACGCAGTATTTT
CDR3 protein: CSASLSGYTDTQYF

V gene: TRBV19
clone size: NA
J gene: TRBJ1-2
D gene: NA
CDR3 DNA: TGTGCCAGTAGTCTCAGGGGAGGCGTCTATGGCTACACCTTC
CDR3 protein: CASSLRGGVYGYTF

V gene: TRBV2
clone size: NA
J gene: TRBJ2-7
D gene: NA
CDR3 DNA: TGTGCCAGCGGCCTCCAGGGGGAGGACGAGCAGTACTTC
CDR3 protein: CASGLQGEDEQYF

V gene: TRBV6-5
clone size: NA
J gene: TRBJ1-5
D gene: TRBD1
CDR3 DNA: TGTGCCAGCAGTCGACAGGGAGGCGGCAGTCAGCCCCAGCATTTT
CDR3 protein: CASSRQGGGSQPQHF

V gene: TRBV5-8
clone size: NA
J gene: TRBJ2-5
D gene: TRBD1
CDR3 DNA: TGTGCCAGCAGACGCGACAGGGGCGAGACCCAGTACTTC
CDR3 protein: CASRRDRGETQYF

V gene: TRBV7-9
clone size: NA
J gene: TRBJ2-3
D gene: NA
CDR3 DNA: TGTGCCAGCAGCCCCGACTCGAATCGGCAGTATTTT
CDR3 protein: CASSPDSNRQYF

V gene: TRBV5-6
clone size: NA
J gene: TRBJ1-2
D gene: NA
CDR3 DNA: TGTGCCAGCAGCTCCCGGGACACACCCTATGGCTACACCTTC
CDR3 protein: CASSSRDTPYGYTF

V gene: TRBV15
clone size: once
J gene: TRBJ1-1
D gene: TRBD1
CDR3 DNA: TGTGCCACCAGCAGAGATCAGGGCAGGGGGAATACTGAATCTTTCTTT
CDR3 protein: CATSRDQGRGNTESFF

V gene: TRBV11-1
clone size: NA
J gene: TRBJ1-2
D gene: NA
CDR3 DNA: TGTGCCAGCAGCTCGCAGGGCGACTATGGCTACACCTTC
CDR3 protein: CASSSQGDYGYTF